Presented here are 30 T cell receptor beta chains from one specimen sequenced in a study of T cell responses to AZD1222 COVID-19 vaccine (dated by TCRdb to the early 2020s). The library was prepared using the immunoSEQ multiplex PCR assay. Not all clones reach the TCRdb copy of this immuneACCESS table, which keeps in-frame sequences only. Checked studies attribute under half of the gap to unresolved V genes and leave the rest unexplained. This sample comprises 200,000 or so clones, roughly 93% of them detected only once. More than 0.75% of the sample goes to the ten largest clones. What this sample's time point label stands for: baseline before first vaccination. Material: peripheral blood, obtained on day 0 of AZD1222 vaccination. The receptors originated from an adult in good health.

The CDR3 DNA reads TGTGCCAGCAGTTACTCGATACACAGAAGCAATCAGCCCCAGCATTTT. This encodes CASSYSIHRSNQPQHF. The rearrangement uses TRBV6-2 or TRBV6-3 and TRBJ1-5; unclear D gene. The CDR3 runs 16 residues. V was pared by 0 bases and J by 1 base, with 10 bases between. The germline gives CDR1 MNHEY, CDR2 SVGEGT.

This clone was seen a handful of times. V and J are TRBV6-6 and TRBJ2-1; the match to TRBD2 covers 8 bases. Germline V gene data show CDR1 as MNHNY and CDR2 as SVGAGI (reference sequence). With V trimmed by 5 bases and J by 0 bases, 9 bases remained unmatched. The CDR3 loop spans 17 amino acids. The CDR3 loop reads CASSRPTSGSSYNEQFF. The CDR3 region has the DNA TGTGCCAGCAGTCGCCCCACGAGCGGGAGCTCCTACAATGAGCAGTTCTTC.

The chain joins TRBV19 to TRBJ2-5; D not certain. The ends were cut back, 10 bases at V and 1 base at J, with 19 bases in the middle. Germline CDR1 LNHDA, CDR2 SQIVND (reference sequence). The CDR3 is 15 amino acids. CDR3 loop: CATTDRRLLQETQYF. The CDR3 DNA is TGTGCCACGACGGACCGAAGGTTACTCCAAGAGACCCAGTACTTC.

This chain uses TRBV7-6 with TRBJ2-7; 7 positions match TRBD1. The CDR3 extends over 19 amino acids. CDR1 is SGHVS and CDR2 is FNYEAQ in the germline V gene. After removal of 1 base from V and 5 bases from J, the junction contained 20 bases not matched to a gene. CDR3 residues: CASSLVLDQGDFFPNEQYF. DNA for the CDR3: TGTGCCAGCAGCTTAGTGTTAGACCAGGGGGATTTCTTCCCCAACGAGCAGTACTTC.

V is TRBV7-3 and J is TRBJ2-5; no reliable D call. The CDR3 loop spans 15 amino acids. Germline CDR1 SGHTA, CDR2 FQGTGA. V lost 5 bases and J 2 bases, leaving 15 bases between the germline ends. In DNA form, the CDR3 reads TGTGCCAGCAGCCCACAGCCAGGCTCACAAGAGACCCAGTACTTC. Translated: CASSPQPGSQETQYF.

This clone was observed a single time. V usage is TRBV6-2 or TRBV6-3 and J usage is TRBJ2-1; 13 nucleotides match TRBD2. Germline CDR1 and CDR2: MNHEY and SVGEGT. J gave up 8 bases and V 2 bases, and 9 bases lay outside the gene matches. There are 17 residues in the CDR3. The CDR3 loop is CASSYRGLAGIVYEQFF. In DNA, the CDR3 is TGTGCCAGCAGTTACCGGGGACTAGCGGGGATAGTCTATGAGCAGTTCTTC.

CDR3 in DNA: TGTGCCAGCTCATCGGGACTAGCGGGAGAGCCAGATACGCAGTATTTT. It encodes CASSSGLAGEPDTQYF. The rearrangement links TRBV18 to TRBJ2-3; the match to TRBD2 covers 14 bases. Germline CDR1 is KGHSH and CDR2 is LQKENI. With V trimmed by 5 bases and J by 4 bases, 5 bases remained unmatched. The CDR3 is 16 amino acids.

CDR3 loop: CASSHPGGSGANVLTF. CDR3 coding DNA: TGCGCCAGCAGCCATCCAGGGGGCTCTGGGGCCAACGTCCTGACTTTC. The V call is TRBV4-1, the J call TRBJ2-6, with TRBD1 matching 7 bases. The trim removed 3 bases at V and 0 bases at J, leaving 2 bases unmatched. There are 16 residues in the CDR3. Germline loops: CDR1 MGHRA, CDR2 YSYEKL.

The chain joins TRBV5-1 to TRBJ2-1; a weak D match, TRBD2 (6 bases). Germline values: CDR1 SGHRS, CDR2 YFSETQ. This CDR3 spans 15 amino acids. Deletions cut 4 bases from V and 0 bases from J, with 11 bases between. For the CDR3, the DNA is TGCGCCAGCAGCGGAAACGGGGGCTCCTACAATGAGCAGTTCTTC. It yields the protein CASSGNGGSYNEQFF.

This clone was detected once. This chain uses TRBV29-1 with TRBJ1-1; TRBD1 agrees at 9 bases. V gave up 4 bases and J gave up 1 base; unmatched junction bases: 4. Germline V gene data show CDR1 as SQVTM and CDR2 as ANQGSEA. The CDR3 runs 14 residues. Here the CDR3 reads CSVGWDRANTEAFF. CDR3 coding DNA: TGCAGCGTTGGATGGGACAGGGCGAACACTGAAGCTTTCTTT. Using reference TRBV29-1 and TRBJ1-1 for the parts outside the CDR3, the full variable domain is SAVISQKPSRDICQRGTSLTIQCQVDSQVTMMFWYRQQPGQSLTLIATANQGSEATYESGFVIDKFPISRPNLTFSTLTVSNMSPEDSSIYLCSVGWDRANTEAFFGQGTRLTVV.

The genes are TRBV5-1 and TRBJ2-3; no clear D gene. Trimming left V 7 bases short and J 2 bases short, with 11 bases between. The CDR3 is 13 residues long. Germline-derived CDR1 and CDR2 are SGHRS and YFSETQ. The CDR3 protein is CASAPTPTDTQYF. The CDR3 DNA reads TGCGCCAGCGCCCCGACCCCCACAGATACGCAGTATTTT.

The rearrangement uses TRBV30 and TRBJ1-6; weak D call: TRBD1 (6 bases). V lost 8 bases, J lost 7 bases, and 18 bases lay in between. The CDR3 sequence is 14 residues long. Germline CDR1 GTSNPN, CDR2 SVGIG (reference sequence). CDR3 bases: TGTGCCACAGGGCCGCGAAATAAAAATTCACCCCTCCACTTT. This encodes CATGPRNKNSPLHF.

Regarding this clone: One junction end disagrees with the germline gene, perhaps due to a read error. The chain combines TRBV5-1 with TRBJ2-1, with a tentative D call TRBD2 (7 bases). CDR1 SGHRS and CDR2 YFSETQ come from the germline V gene. The CDR3 spans 16 residues. DNA for the CDR3: TGCGCCAGCAGCTCGGAAGAGGGGGGGCCGTACAGTGAGCAGTTCTTC. Its protein is CASSSEEGGPYSEQFF.

V usage is TRBV6-6 and J usage is TRBJ1-4, with TRBD1 as a possible D gene (6 bases). CDR3 length: 13 amino acids. Germline CDR1 reads MNHNY; CDR2 reads SVGAGI (reference sequence). V was pared by 7 bases and J by 7 bases, with 13 bases between. CDR3 DNA sequence: TGTGCCAGCACCCTACAGGGACGTGAAAAACTGTTTTTT. This translates into CASTLQGREKLFF.

This clone was observed a single time. V gene TRBV7-6 combines with J gene TRBJ2-7, with 9 bases fitting TRBD1. The germline gives CDR1 SGHVS, CDR2 FNYEAQ. The CDR3 totals 13 residues. Trimming at V came to 1 base and at J to 5 bases, leaving 0 bases not matched to a gene. CDR3 sequence: CASSLGDRDEQYF. CDR3 bases: TGTGCCAGCAGCTTAGGGGACAGGGACGAGCAGTACTTC.

The rearrangement joins TRBV11-2 to TRBJ2-3; D is uncertain. The germline V and J ends were trimmed by 5 bases and 6 bases, with 9 bases remaining between them. Looked up from germline, CDR1 is SGHAT and CDR2 is FQNNGV. This CDR3 has 12 residues. The CDR3 region is CASSHGWDTQYF. The CDR3 DNA reads TGTGCCAGCAGCCATGGATGGGATACGCAGTATTTT.

The chain has TRBV15 and TRBJ1-1; D may be TRBD1 (6 bases). With 4 bases removed from V and 4 bases from J, the gap between germline ends came to 13 bases. The CDR3 totals 14 residues. The germline V gene encodes CDR1 LNHNV and CDR2 YYDKDF (reference sequence). CDR3 sequence (DNA): TGTGCCACCAGCAAGACAGGACCGGGCACTGAAGCTTTCTTT. It codes for CATSKTGPGTEAFF.

The chain links TRBV14 to TRBJ1-2, with D maybe TRBD1 (5 bases). CDR3 length: 13 amino acids. The V gene's germline CDR1 is SGHDN and CDR2 FVKESK. V lost 3 bases to trimming and J lost 1 base, with 6 bases between them. CDR3 sequence reads: CASSQGVNYGYTF. The CDR3 DNA reads TGTGCCAGCAGCCAGGGGGTTAACTATGGCTACACCTTC.

The chain is built from TRBV5-8 and TRBJ1-3; D not certain. Germline V gene sequence: CDR1 SGHTS, CDR2 YDEGEE. The CDR3 is made up of 16 amino acids. V was cut by 5 bases and J by 0 bases, with 15 bases left in between. The CDR3 region is CASRLLGSSSGNTIYF. The CDR3 DNA follows: TGTGCCAGCAGGCTATTAGGTTCCAGCTCTGGAAACACCATATATTTT.

The DNA for the CDR3 is TGTGCTAGTGGTAACTCCTACGAGCAGTACTTC. Protein sequence: CASGNSYEQYF. The V gene is TRBV12-5, the J gene TRBJ2-7; D unresolved. CDR1 and CDR2 (germline): LGHNT, FRNRAP. This CDR3 comprises 11 residues. V shed 5 bases and J shed 0 bases, with 2 bases lying between them. The whole variable domain, filled in from reference TRBV12-5 and TRBJ2-7, reads DARVTQTPRHKVTEMGQEVTMRCQPILGHNTVFWYRQTMMQGLELLAYFRNRAPLDDSGMPKDRFSAEMPDATLATLKIQPSEPRDSAVYFCASGNSYEQYFGPGTRLTVT.

The rearrangement uses TRBV10-3 and TRBJ2-2; 7 nucleotides match TRBD1. The J segment lost 4 bases and the V segment lost 4 bases, leaving 6 bases of the junction unmatched. The CDR3 extends over 15 amino acids. Germline lookup yields CDR1 ENHRY and CDR2 SYGVKD. The CDR3 DNA sequence: TGTGCCATCAGTGTACAGGGGCCGTTCACCGGGGAGCTGTTTTTT. Its translation: CAISVQGPFTGELFF.

This rearrangement joins TRBV5-8 to TRBJ1-2, with D hard to call. Trimming pared 4 bases from V and 4 bases from J, leaving 5 bases between. There are 11 residues in the CDR3. CDR1 and CDR2 (germline): SGHTS, YDEGEE. The CDR3 sequence is CASSPIYGYTF. The CDR3, as DNA: TGTGCCAGCAGCCCAATCTATGGCTACACCTTC.

The CDR3 DNA reads as TGTGCCAGCAGCTCGGGACTAGCGGGACAGGGCGAGCAGTACTTC. This gives the protein CASSSGLAGQGEQYF. The rearrangement links TRBV7-8 to TRBJ2-7, with 13 bases matching TRBD2. The CDR3 has 15 amino acids. Per germline, CDR1 SGHVS and CDR2 FQNEAQ. V gave up 4 bases and J gave up 6 bases; unmatched junction bases: 6.

CDR3 residues: CASSLFTASTDTQYF. CDR3 bases: TGCGCCAGCAGCTTGTTTACAGCCAGCACAGATACGCAGTATTTT. J is TRBJ2-3 and V is TRBV5-1; no clear D. The CDR3 spans 15 residues. Trimming removed 1 base from V and 0 bases from J, with 9 bases in between. The germline V gene has CDR1 SGHRS and CDR2 YFSETQ.

The V call is TRBV6-5, the J call TRBJ1-4; 9 bases map to TRBD1. Germline V gene lookup returns CDR1 MNHEY and CDR2 SVGAGI. V dropped 6 bases and J dropped 6; count of bases not matched to a gene: 8. This CDR3 has 15 amino acids. CDR3 sequence (DNA): TGTGCCAGCAGAGCGACAGGGGGGAATCATGAAAAACTGTTTTTT. Translating gives CASRATGGNHEKLFF.

This clone is a singleton in its sample. The gene calls are TRBV7-2 and TRBJ2-6, with TRBD2 matching 13 bases. This CDR3 comprises 18 residues. The junction had 6 bases not matched to a gene; V was cut back by 7 bases and J by 0 bases. Looked up from germline, CDR1 is SGHTA and CDR2 is FQGNSA. CDR3 nucleotide sequence: TGTGCCAGCAACAAGGGACTAGCGGGGTTCTCTGGGGCCAACGTCCTGACTTTC. Its protein product is CASNKGLAGFSGANVLTF. Using reference TRBV7-2 and TRBJ2-6 for the parts outside the CDR3, the full variable domain is GAGVSQSPSNKVTEKGKDVELRCDPISGHTALYWYRQSLGQGLEFLIYFQGNSAPDKSGLPSDRFSAERTGGSVSTLTIQRTQQEDSAVYLCASNKGLAGFSGANVLTFGAGSRLTVL.

The sample holds one count of this clone. The J gene is TRBJ1-5, the V gene TRBV28, with 9 bases fitting TRBD1. Trimming took 1 base from V and 1 from J; bases not matched to a gene: 2. The CDR3 sequence is 16 residues long. Germline V gene sequence: CDR1 MDHEN, CDR2 SYDVKM. The CDR3 DNA follows: TGTGCCAGCAGTTTATCGGGACAGGGAAGCAATCAGCCCCAGCATTTT. It is translated as CASSLSGQGSNQPQHF.

This sequence joins TRBV19 and TRBJ1-2, with unresolved D. Per the germline V gene, CDR1 is LNHDA and CDR2 is SQIVND (reference sequence). The V and J ends lost 5 bases and 8 bases respectively, with 9 bases between them. This CDR3 comprises 11 residues. CDR3 DNA sequence: TGTGCCAGTAGTTCCTTTGAGGGCTACACCTTC. Amino acid sequence: CASSSFEGYTF.

The chain has TRBV7-9 and TRBJ1-3; D unresolved. V lost 3 bases and J lost 1, with 13 bases in between. The CDR3 covers 16 residues. CDR1 is SEHNR, CDR2 FQNEAQ, per germline (reference sequence). CDR3 sequence reads: CASSLTGVESGNTIYF. The CDR3, as DNA: TGTGCCAGCAGCTTGACCGGTGTGGAGTCTGGAAACACCATATATTTT.

The CDR3 protein is CASSLVGGQTALEQYF. The CDR3 bases are TGTGCCAGCAGCTTAGTAGGGGGACAGACAGCTTTGGAGCAGTACTTC. The V and J genes are TRBV7-2 and TRBJ2-7; 7 bases fit TRBD1. After removal of 1 base from V and 7 bases from J, the junction contained 13 bases not matched to a gene. CDR3 length equals 16 residues. Germline values: CDR1 SGHTA, CDR2 FQGNSA.